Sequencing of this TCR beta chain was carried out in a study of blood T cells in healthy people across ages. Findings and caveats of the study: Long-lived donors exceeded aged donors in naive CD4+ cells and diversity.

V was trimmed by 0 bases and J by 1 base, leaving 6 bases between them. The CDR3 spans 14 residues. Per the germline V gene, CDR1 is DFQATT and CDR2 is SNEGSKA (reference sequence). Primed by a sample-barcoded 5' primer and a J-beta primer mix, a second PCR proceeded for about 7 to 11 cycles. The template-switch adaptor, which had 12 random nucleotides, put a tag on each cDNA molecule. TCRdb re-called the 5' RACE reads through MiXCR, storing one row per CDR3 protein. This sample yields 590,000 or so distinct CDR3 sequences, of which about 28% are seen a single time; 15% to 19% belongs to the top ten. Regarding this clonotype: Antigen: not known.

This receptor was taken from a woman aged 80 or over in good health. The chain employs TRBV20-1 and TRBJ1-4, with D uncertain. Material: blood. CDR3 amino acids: CSAREVGTNEKLFF. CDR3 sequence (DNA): TGCAGTGCTAGAGAAGTGGGAACTAATGAAAAACTGTTTTTT.